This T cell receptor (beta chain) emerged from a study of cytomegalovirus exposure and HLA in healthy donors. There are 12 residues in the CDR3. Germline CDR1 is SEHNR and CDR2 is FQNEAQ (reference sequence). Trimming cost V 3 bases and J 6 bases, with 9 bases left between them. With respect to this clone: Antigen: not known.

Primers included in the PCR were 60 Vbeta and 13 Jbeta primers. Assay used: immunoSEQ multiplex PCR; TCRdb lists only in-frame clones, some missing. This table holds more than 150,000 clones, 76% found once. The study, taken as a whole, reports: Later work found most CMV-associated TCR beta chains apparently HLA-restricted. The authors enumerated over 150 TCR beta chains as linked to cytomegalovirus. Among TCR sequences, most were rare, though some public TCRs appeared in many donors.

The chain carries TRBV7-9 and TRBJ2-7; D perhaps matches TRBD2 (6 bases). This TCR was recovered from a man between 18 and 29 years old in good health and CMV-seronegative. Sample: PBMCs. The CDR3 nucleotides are TGTGCCAGCAGCTTGTCCGGGAGCGAGCAGTACTTC. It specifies CASSLSGSEQYF.